This is a list of T cell receptor beta chains from one sample in a study of blood T cell repertoires in COVID-19. Profiled with immunoSEQ multiplex PCR; TCRdb holds only in-frame clones, not every one. The profile shows about 200,000 clones, 85% to 90% of them singletons. Sequencing was performed on peripheral blood. These TCRs come from a man in his fifties or sixties with acute or convalescent COVID-19. Each CDR3 is given with its conserved first and last residue. D genes are given only for firm matches. Part of the rows lack a size; the others show once, few, many or a class for expanded clones.

clone size | D gene | J gene | V gene | CDR3 protein | CDR3 DNA
- | - | TRBJ2-7 | TRBV12-3/TRBV12-4 | CASSAGYEQYF | TGTGCCAGCAGTGCCGGCTACGAGCAGTACTTC
- | TRBD1 | TRBJ1-6 | TRBV2 | CASRMGQFNSPLHF | TGTGCCAGCAGGATGGGACAGTTTAATTCACCCCTCCACTTT
- | - | TRBJ1-1 | TRBV3-1/TRBV3-2 | CASSQWGDGNTEAFF | TGTGCCAGCAGCCAATGGGGAGATGGGAACACTGAAGCTTTCTTT
- | TRBD1 | TRBJ1-1 | TRBV15 | CATSRDRESEAFF | TGTGCCACCAGCAGGGACAGGGAGTCTGAAGCTTTCTTT
- | TRBD2 | TRBJ2-2 | TRBV28 | CASRGSIAGRTGELFF | TGTGCCAGCAGGGGGTCAATAGCGGGGAGGACCGGGGAGCTGTTTTTT
- | - | TRBJ1-5 | TRBV28 | CASTRGYPSNQPQHF | TGTGCCAGCACCCGCGGTTACCCTAGCAATCAGCCCCAGCATTTT
- | - | TRBJ1-6 | TRBV6-5 | CASSYGDRPNSPLHF | TGTGCCAGCAGTTACGGCGACAGGCCGAATTCACCCCTCCACTTT
many | TRBD1 | TRBJ1-1 | TRBV3-1/TRBV3-2 | CASSRRQGQNTEAFF | TGTGCCAGCAGCCGCCGACAGGGGCAGAACACTGAAGCTTTCTTT
once | TRBD2 | TRBJ2-7 | TRBV7-8 | CASSLRAGGVDEQYF | TGTGCCAGCAGCCTACGCGCGGGGGGAGTCGACGAGCAGTACTTC
- | TRBD1 | TRBJ1-1 | TRBV5-1 | CASRRTGGGDTEAFF | TGCGCCAGCAGACGTACAGGGGGTGGCGACACTGAAGCTTTCTTT
- | TRBD1 | TRBJ2-1 | TRBV11-3 | CASSSMDRGANEQFF | TGTGCCAGCAGCTCAATGGACAGGGGGGCCAATGAGCAGTTCTTC
- | TRBD1 | TRBJ1-5 | TRBV12-5 | CASGHGQGPNQPQHF | TGTGCTAGTGGCCACGGACAGGGGCCTAATCAGCCCCAGCATTTT
- | - | TRBJ1-2 | TRBV18 | CASSPPPGGEHGYTF | TGTGCCAGCTCACCACCCCCAGGAGGGGAGCATGGCTACACCTTC
- | TRBD1 | TRBJ1-3 | TRBV6-5 | CASSYKGAPGNTIYF | TGTGCCAGCAGTTACAAGGGGGCGCCAGGAAACACCATATATTTT
- | TRBD1 | TRBJ1-1 | TRBV18 | CASSPLGQGANTEAFF | TGTGCCAGCTCACCCTTGGGACAGGGGGCTAACACTGAAGCTTTCTTT
- | TRBD2 | TRBJ2-7 | TRBV7-9 | CASSKREGSYEQYF | TGTGCCAGCAGCAAAAGGGAGGGCTCCTACGAGCAGTACTTC
- | - | TRBJ2-5 | TRBV20-1 | CSASSKQGLETQYF | TGCAGTGCTAGTTCGAAACAGGGCCTGGAGACCCAGTACTTC
- | TRBD2 | TRBJ2-7 | TRBV27 | CASRLRTMGGGSYEQYF | TGTGCCAGCAGACTAAGGACGATGGGGGGGGGCTCCTACGAGCAGTACTTC
- | - | TRBJ2-7 | TRBV27 | CASSFGQGGYEQYF | TGTGCCAGCAGTTTTGGGCAGGGGGGCTACGAGCAGTACTTC
- | TRBD1 | TRBJ2-5 | TRBV14 | CASSQGTGTSSETQYF | TGTGCCAGCAGCCAAGGGACAGGGACCTCAAGTGAGACCCAGTACTTC
- | - | TRBJ2-3 | TRBV7-9 | CASSQSAGTQYF | TGTGCCAGCAGCCAATCGGCGGGAACGCAGTATTTT
- | - | TRBJ2-3 | TRBV7-2 | CASSSGLSDTQYF | TGTGCCAGCAGCTCAGGACTATCAGATACGCAGTATTTT
- | - | TRBJ2-5 | TRBV23-1 | CAIPTGSQETQYF | TGCGCCATCCCCACCGGGAGTCAAGAGACCCAGTACTTC
- | TRBD2 | TRBJ2-3 | TRBV3-1/TRBV3-2 | CASSQGGLAGDTQYF | TGTGCCAGCAGCCAAGGAGGACTAGCTGGAGATACGCAGTATTTT
few | TRBD1 | TRBJ1-4 | TRBV5-6 | CASSLVPSSDRGSDEKLFF | TGTGCCAGCAGCTTGGTTCCCTCCTCGGACAGGGGGAGCGATGAAAAACTGTTTTTT
- | - | TRBJ2-7 | TRBV5-1 | CASSSLGNGGVNYEQYF | TGCGCCAGCAGCTCTTTGGGTAACGGGGGTGTTAACTACGAGCAGTACTTC
- | TRBD1 | TRBJ2-1 | TRBV30 | CAWSGVRGPPYNEQFF | TGTGCCTGGAGTGGCGTCAGGGGGCCACCCTACAATGAGCAGTTCTTC
once | - | TRBJ1-1 | TRBV7-8 | CASSSGPNTEAFF | TGTGCCAGCAGCTCAGGGCCGAACACTGAAGCTTTCTTT
- | TRBD2 | TRBJ2-5 | TRBV27 | CASSSGLAGETQYF | TGTGCCAGCAGTTCGGGACTAGCTGGGGAGACCCAGTACTTC
- | TRBD1 | TRBJ1-1 | TRBV5-4 | CASSLERDRRNTEAFF | TGTGCCAGCAGCTTGGAAAGGGACAGGAGGAACACTGAAGCTTTCTTT
- | - | TRBJ1-1 | TRBV23-1 | CASSRGGSNTEAFF | TGCGCCAGCAGTCGGGGGGGATCGAACACTGAAGCTTTCTTT
- | - | TRBJ1-1 | TRBV6-5 | CASSSRTGLNTEAFF | TGTGCCAGCAGTTCAAGAACAGGATTGAACACTGAAGCTTTCTTT
- | - | TRBJ1-2 | TRBV3-1/TRBV3-2 | CASENRAGYTF | TGTGCCAGCGAGAACAGGGCTGGCTACACCTTC
- | - | TRBJ2-2 | TRBV27 | CASSLLGLTGELFF | TGTGCCAGCAGTTTACTCGGACTTACCGGGGAGCTGTTTTTT
- | - | TRBJ1-1 | TRBV23-1 | CASSLLLTEPNTEAFF | TGCGCCAGCAGTCTACTTCTAACAGAGCCGAACACTGAAGCTTTCTTT
- | TRBD1 | TRBJ2-7 | TRBV2 | CASSAGQGPYEQYF | TGTGCCAGCAGTGCGGGACAGGGTCCTTACGAGCAGTACTTC
once | TRBD1 | TRBJ2-7 | TRBV7-9 | CASSLGLRGTGGYEQYF | TGTGCCAGCAGCTTAGGACTCCGGGGGACAGGAGGCTACGAGCAGTACTTC
few | TRBD2 | TRBJ2-5 | TRBV27 | CASSFSGGRETQYF | TGTGCCAGCAGTTTTAGCGGGGGTAGGGAGACCCAGTACTTC
few | - | TRBJ2-4 | TRBV11-2 | CASSSRLAKNIQYF | TGTGCCAGCAGCTCTAGACTGGCCAAAAACATTCAGTACTTC
- | - | TRBJ2-5 | TRBV19 | CASSTHPGETQYF | TGTGCCAGTAGTACACATCCCGGGGAGACCCAGTACTTC
- | - | TRBJ1-1 | TRBV6-5 | CASSVQSEAFF | TGTGCCAGCAGCGTTCAGTCTGAAGCTTTCTTT
- | - | TRBJ2-5 | TRBV28 | CASSLSDRQETQYF | TGTGCCAGCAGTTTAAGCGACAGACAAGAGACCCAGTACTTC
- | TRBD1 | TRBJ2-1 | TRBV29-1 | CSAPGQGGNEQFF | TGCAGCGCCCCGGGACAGGGGGGAAATGAGCAGTTCTTC
- | - | TRBJ2-7 | TRBV12-5 | CASEAGLMYEQYF | TGTGCTAGTGAGGCAGGGCTTATGTACGAGCAGTACTTC
- | - | TRBJ1-2 | TRBV6-6 | CASSTQGSNYGYTF | TGTGCCAGCAGCACACAGGGTTCCAACTATGGCTACACCTTC
- | - | TRBJ2-3 | TRBV6-5 | CASSPSWPGTDTQYF | TGTGCCAGCAGTCCTTCGTGGCCAGGCACAGATACGCAGTATTTT
- | - | TRBJ2-5 | TRBV5-6 | CASSLAALGFLETQYF | TGTGCCAGCAGCTTGGCGGCCCTAGGTTTTCTAGAGACCCAGTACTTC
once | TRBD1 | TRBJ2-6 | TRBV2 | CASRDRQGSGANVLTF | TGTGCCAGCAGGGACAGACAGGGATCCGGGGCCAACGTCCTGACTTTC
- | - | TRBJ2-1 | TRBV9 | CASSGNPMAGVPYNEQFF | TGTGCCAGCAGCGGAAATCCTATGGCAGGGGTACCCTACAATGAGCAGTTCTTC
- | TRBD1 | TRBJ2-7 | TRBV5-8 | CASSTVGTGPYEQYF | TGTGCCAGCAGCACGGTTGGGACAGGGCCCTACGAGCAGTACTTC
once | - | TRBJ1-5 | TRBV29-1 | CSVGAGEGQPQHF | TGCAGCGTTGGTGCAGGGGAGGGTCAGCCCCAGCATTTT
- | - | TRBJ2-2 | TRBV30 | CAGKRQPINTGELFF | TGTGCTGGAAAGCGGCAGCCCATTAACACCGGGGAGCTGTTTTTT
- | TRBD1 | TRBJ1-4 | TRBV3-1/TRBV3-2 | CASSRQGAGEKLFF | TGTGCCAGCAGTCGACAGGGGGCGGGTGAAAAACTGTTTTTT
- | TRBD1 | TRBJ2-7 | TRBV27 | CASSLGRGSYEQYF | TGTGCCAGCAGTTTGGGCAGGGGGTCCTACGAGCAGTACTTC
- | - | TRBJ1-2 | TRBV5-1 | CASSLGAGRQLQEGYTF | TGCGCCAGCAGCTTGGGGGCCGGACGGCAATTACAGGAGGGCTACACCTTC
- | - | TRBJ1-1 | TRBV11-2 | CASSSPLENTEAFF | TGTGCCAGCAGCTCCCCCCTAGAAAACACTGAAGCTTTCTTT
- | TRBD1 | TRBJ1-1 | TRBV28 | CASTLYRGGTEAFF | TGTGCCAGCACCCTTTACAGGGGGGGCACTGAAGCTTTCTTT
- | TRBD1 | TRBJ1-2 | TRBV28 | CASSLGGVDRGLNNYGYTF | TGTGCCAGCAGTTTAGGGGGGGTTGACAGGGGCCTTAATAACTATGGCTACACCTTC
- | - | TRBJ1-1 | TRBV19 | CASTQGVVGTEAFF | TGTGCCAGTACCCAGGGTGTGGTTGGCACTGAAGCTTTCTTT